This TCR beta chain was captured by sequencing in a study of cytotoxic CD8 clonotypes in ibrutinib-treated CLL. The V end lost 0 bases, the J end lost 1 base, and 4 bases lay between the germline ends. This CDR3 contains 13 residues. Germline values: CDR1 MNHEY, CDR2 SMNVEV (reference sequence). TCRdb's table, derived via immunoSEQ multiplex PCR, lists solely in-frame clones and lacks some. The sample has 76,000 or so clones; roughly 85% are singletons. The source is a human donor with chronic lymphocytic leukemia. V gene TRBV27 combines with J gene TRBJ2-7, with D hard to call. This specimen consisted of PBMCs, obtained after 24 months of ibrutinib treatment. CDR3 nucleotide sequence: TGTGCCAGCAGTTTATCGGGATCCTACGAGCAGTACTTC. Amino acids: CASSLSGSYEQYF.